The sample holds a few counts of the clone carrying this T cell receptor (beta chain). The CDR3 covers 15 residues. Germline V gives CDR1 SGHRS, CDR2 YFSETQ. The germline V and J ends were trimmed by 6 bases and 7 bases, with 20 bases remaining between them. The source of the sample is a study of T-cell reconstitution after alpha-beta-depleted transplantation in children. Unique molecular identifiers were incorporated when the TCRbeta library was constructed. MiXCR, applied by TCRdb to the PCR reads, yields one record per CDR3 protein. There are about 540,000 distinct CDR3 sequences in the sample; around 20% occur only once, and 3.3% lies in the top ten.

The specimen comprised PBMCs from the stem cell graft donor, sampled from the stem cell graft. This chain links TRBV5-1 with TRBJ2-1; D perhaps matches TRBD2 (6 bases). The TCR was taken from a human donor who donated a stem cell graft to a child with acute lymphoblastic leukemia. CDR3 protein: CASTTYSREVNEQFF. As DNA, the CDR3 is TGCGCCAGCACCACTTACTCCAGGGAGGTGAATGAGCAGTTCTTC.